The following is a T cell receptor beta chain sequence with its context. The antigen it binds to is not known. Base qualities are missing; no much larger clone stands one base away. The CDR3 runs 16 amino acids, cysteine and phenylalanine included. This entry keeps only the CDR3 DNA: 48 bases, framed from base 1. After removal of 5 bases from V and 0 bases from J, the junction retains 4 bases not matched to a gene. CDR1 and CDR2 were assigned from the germline V gene as SGHTA and FQGNSA. Using the deep immunoSEQ assay, TCR CDR3 regions were amplified from genomic DNA by multiplex PCR. Extracted genomic DNA from each cell subset was spread evenly across all wells of several immunoSEQ 96-well plates, with each plate serving as a replicate. Each replicate PCR for sorted subsets received about 200 ng genomic DNA, equal to tens of thousands of T cell genomes. Purified libraries were quantified with a Qubit 3.0 fluorometer, sized on a Bioanalyzer 2100, and re-quantified with the KAPA Library Quantification kit. Each immunoSEQ 96-well plate was sequenced on its own single-read 150-cycle Illumina NextSeq 550 flow cell. As for how the authors treated the data: The immunoSEQ output contained only junctional sequences without quality scores, so filtering could not match that applied to full-length reads. Sequences were annotated with PyIR, a Python wrapper for IgBLAST v1.9, using IMGT germline references to assign V/J genes and CDR3. Reads with weak V/J assignments (E-value above 1e-6), missing CDR3, stop codons, out-of-frame junctions, or ambiguous translated residues were removed. V3J clonotypes were defined by identical inferred V gene, J gene, and CDR3 amino acid sequence. Percentage overlap between repertoires was calculated by dividing the number of shared unique clonotypes by the size of the smaller repertoire. Three approaches were used to assess repertoire richness: RTK rarefaction, the Chao1 estimator, and Recon v2.1 estimates of unobserved clonotypes. OLGA was used to compute generation probabilities for all TCRbeta clonotypes that the gDNA method yielded from a few donors. This immuneACCESS table, as held by TCRdb, lists in-frame sequences with V and J called but not all clones. Of the missing ones, under half trace to an unresolved V gene in checked studies; the others have no known cause. V and J calls and clone size are copied from that table; D and trimming were computed from the DNA. The sample profile shows more than 550,000 clones; less than 95% of them were found once. 34% of the sample is in the top ten clones.

The record originates from a study of shared clonotypes between healthy human individuals (dated by TCRdb to 2018 to 2021). Background on the whole study: The cohort comprised two women and three men aged 18 to 49 years. Different laboratories and diverse techniques were used to prepare libraries and sequence TCR repertoires, to increase sequencing depth and limit assay-specific biases. Leukapheresis yielded between about 0.94 and 9 billion PBMCs per donor. Blood TCR repertoires of about 5 healthy adults were deeply sequenced to estimate repertoire size and the extent of clonotype sharing between individuals. Per donor, three plates each were used for CD4 naive and CD4 memory, two for CD8 naive, and one for CD8 memory.

The donors were healthy, HIV-negative adults with no recently reported acute infections or vaccinations. All donors were Caucasian adults living in Nashville, Tennessee, USA. The CD8 memory samples were a combination of magnetically selected CD45RO+ cells and CCR7-negative CD45RA+ effector memory (TemRA) cells. Blood was obtained by leukapheresis, after which PBMCs were separated by Ficoll-Histopaque density gradient centrifugation and cryopreserved in liquid nitrogen vapor phase. Analytical flow cytometry was used to check the purity and quantity of every magnetically sorted T cell population. Each sorted fraction had its genomic DNA isolated and then quantified by UV absorbance on a Nanodrop 2000c. Paper-wide results and their limitations: Compared with non-shared clonotypes, clonotypes shared by all four sorted-subset donors had higher generation probabilities. Rarefaction of sorted-subset datasets indicated incomplete sequencing despite the large sequencing depth. Sampling was restricted to blood, and TCR repertoires in tissues likely differ from the TCR repertoires found in blood. Sharing across a few donors was observed for around 5% of naive CD4, 3% to 3.5% of naive CD8, 2% to 2.5% of memory CD4, and roughly 0.4% of memory CD8 clonotypes. Based on pairwise subsampling, the degree of clonotype sharing among donors was expected to be affected by sequencing depth. The genetic and exposure-history diversity represented was limited by the small number of donors. Naive subsets generally had larger estimated clonotype richness than memory subsets did.

The material sequenced was memory CD8+ T cells from PBMCs. The cell subset or site label here, explained by the study, means: CD45RO+ cells pooled with CCR7-negative TemRA cells. This chain joins TRBV7-2 to TRBJ2-1, and TRBD1 aligns with 10 junction nucleotides. This clonotype was sampled from a man between 18 and 35 years old in good health. Some clones in this sample may be carry-over from other donors' samples. The CDR3 reads as follows: CASSPGTGVSYNEQFF. The sequenced DNA: TGTGCCAGCAGCCCAGGGACAGGGGTCTCCTACAATGAGCAGTTCTTC.